This TCR beta chain appears in the sequencing data of a study of blood T cell repertoires in COVID-19. As for the study in general: Researchers got acute and convalescent COVID-19 samples from the United States, Italy and Spain. From T cells, B-cell-depleted T cells, or PBMCs came the material, which was cDNA or gDNA.

V shed 3 bases, J shed 3 bases, and the junction held 7 bases outside the gene matches. The CDR3 sequence is 16 residues long. Germline values: CDR1 KGHDR, CDR2 SFDVKD. As handled by the study authors: Amplified reference gene primers provided the basis for estimating nucleated cell counts. Sequenced by immunoSEQ multiplex PCR; TCRdb stores in-frame clones only, minus some. V, J and clone size are those of that table, while D and trimming were read from the DNA. The profile shows 83,000 or so clones, around 87% of them singletons. The source material was peripheral blood. The receptor comes from a man older than 75 with active or convalescent COVID-19. The chain uses TRBV24-1 and TRBJ1-5; 7 bases are shared with TRBD1. CDR3 in DNA: TGTGCCACCAGTGATGAAACAGGGGAGGTCAATCAGCCCCAGCATTTT. Encoded protein: CATSDETGEVNQPQHF.